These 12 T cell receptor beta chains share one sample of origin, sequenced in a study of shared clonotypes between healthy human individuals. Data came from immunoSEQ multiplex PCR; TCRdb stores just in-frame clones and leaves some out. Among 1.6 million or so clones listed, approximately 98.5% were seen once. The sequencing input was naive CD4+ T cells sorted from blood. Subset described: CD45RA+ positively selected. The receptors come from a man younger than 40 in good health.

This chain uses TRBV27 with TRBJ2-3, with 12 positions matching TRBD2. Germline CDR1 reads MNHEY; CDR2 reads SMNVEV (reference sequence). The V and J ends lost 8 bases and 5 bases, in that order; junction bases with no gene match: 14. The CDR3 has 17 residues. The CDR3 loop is CASGDLRTSGIGDTQYF. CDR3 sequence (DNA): TGTGCCAGCGGGGACCTCCGGACTAGCGGGATTGGAGATACGCAGTATTTT.

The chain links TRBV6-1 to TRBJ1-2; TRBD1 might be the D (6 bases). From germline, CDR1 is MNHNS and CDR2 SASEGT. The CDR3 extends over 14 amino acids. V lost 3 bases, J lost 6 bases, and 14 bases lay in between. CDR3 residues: CASSDQGFGDGYTF. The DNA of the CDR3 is TGTGCCAGCAGTGATCAGGGGTTCGGAGATGGCTACACCTTC.

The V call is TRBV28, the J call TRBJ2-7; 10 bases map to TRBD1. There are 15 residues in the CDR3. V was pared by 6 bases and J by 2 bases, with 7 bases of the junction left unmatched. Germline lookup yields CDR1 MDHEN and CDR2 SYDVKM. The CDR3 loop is CASSPIDRGPYEQYF. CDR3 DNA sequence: TGTGCCAGCAGCCCAATTGACAGGGGGCCCTACGAGCAGTACTTC.

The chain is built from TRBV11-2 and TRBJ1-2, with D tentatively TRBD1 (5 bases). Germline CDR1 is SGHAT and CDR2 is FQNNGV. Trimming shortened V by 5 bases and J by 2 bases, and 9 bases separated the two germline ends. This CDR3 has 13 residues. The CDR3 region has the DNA TGTGCCAGCAGCCCAGGGCAGAACTATGGCTACACCTTC. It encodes CASSPGQNYGYTF.

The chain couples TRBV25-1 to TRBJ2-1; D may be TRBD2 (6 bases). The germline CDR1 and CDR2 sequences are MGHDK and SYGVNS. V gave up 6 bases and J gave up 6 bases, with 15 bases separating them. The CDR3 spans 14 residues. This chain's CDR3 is CASRPGVVRNEQFF. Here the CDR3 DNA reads TGTGCCAGCAGGCCGGGAGTCGTTCGCAATGAGCAGTTCTTC.

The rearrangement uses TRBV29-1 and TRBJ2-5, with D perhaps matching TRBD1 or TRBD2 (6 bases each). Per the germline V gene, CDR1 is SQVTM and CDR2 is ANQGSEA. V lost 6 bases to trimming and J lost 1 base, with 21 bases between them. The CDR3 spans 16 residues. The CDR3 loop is CSVPGVGGPIQETQYF. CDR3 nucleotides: TGCAGCGTGCCCGGGGTAGGGGGGCCCATCCAAGAGACCCAGTACTTC.

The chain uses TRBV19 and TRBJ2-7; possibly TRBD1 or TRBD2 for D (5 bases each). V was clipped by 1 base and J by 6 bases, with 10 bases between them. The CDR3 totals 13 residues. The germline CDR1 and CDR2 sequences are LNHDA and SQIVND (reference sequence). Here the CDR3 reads CASSIGGKAEQYF. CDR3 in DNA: TGTGCCAGTAGTATAGGGGGGAAAGCCGAGCAGTACTTC.

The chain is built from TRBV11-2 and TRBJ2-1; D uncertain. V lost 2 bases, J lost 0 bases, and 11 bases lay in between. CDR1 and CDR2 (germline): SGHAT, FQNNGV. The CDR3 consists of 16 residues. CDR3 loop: CASSLLPSGSYNEQFF. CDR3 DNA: TGTGCCAGCAGCTTACTTCCCTCCGGCTCCTACAATGAGCAGTTCTTC.

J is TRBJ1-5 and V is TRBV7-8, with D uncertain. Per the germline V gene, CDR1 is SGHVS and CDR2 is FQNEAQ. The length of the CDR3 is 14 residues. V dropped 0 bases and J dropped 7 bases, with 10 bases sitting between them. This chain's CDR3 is CASSLAIGPQPQHF. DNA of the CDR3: TGTGCCAGCAGCTTAGCGATCGGACCCCAGCCCCAGCATTTT.

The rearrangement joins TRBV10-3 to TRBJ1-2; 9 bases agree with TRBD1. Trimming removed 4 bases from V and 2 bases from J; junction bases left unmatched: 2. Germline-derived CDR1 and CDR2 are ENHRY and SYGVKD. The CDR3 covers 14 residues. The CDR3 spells CAISVTGGNYGYTF. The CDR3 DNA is TGTGCCATCAGTGTGACAGGGGGAAACTATGGCTACACCTTC.

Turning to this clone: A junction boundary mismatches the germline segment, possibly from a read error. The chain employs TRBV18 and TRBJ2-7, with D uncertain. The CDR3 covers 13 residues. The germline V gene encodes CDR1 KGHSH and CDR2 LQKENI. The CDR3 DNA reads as TGTGCCAGCTCCCCCCCGAGCTCCTCCGAGCAGTACTTC. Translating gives CASSPPSSSEQYF. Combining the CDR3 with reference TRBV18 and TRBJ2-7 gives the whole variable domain NAGVMQNPRHLVRRRGQEARLRCSPMKGHSHVYWYRQLPEEGLKFMVYLQKENIIDESGMPKERFSAEFPKEGPSILRIQQVVRGDSAAYFCASSPPSSSEQYFGPGTRLTVT.

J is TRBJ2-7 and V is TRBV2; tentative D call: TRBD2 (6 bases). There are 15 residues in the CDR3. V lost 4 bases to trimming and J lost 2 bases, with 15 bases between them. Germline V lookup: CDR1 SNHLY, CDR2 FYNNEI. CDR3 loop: CASSVGGQLTYEQYF. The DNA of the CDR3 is TGTGCCAGCAGTGTCGGAGGGCAACTTACCTACGAGCAGTACTTC. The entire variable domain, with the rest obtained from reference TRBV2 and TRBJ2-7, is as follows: EPEVTQTPSHQVTQMGQEVILRCVPISNHLYFYWYRQILGQKVEFLVSFYNNEISEKSEIFDDQFSVERPDGSNFTLKIRSTKLEDSAMYFCASSVGGQLTYEQYFGPGTRLTVT.